The 20 T cell receptor beta chains below come from one sample, sequenced in a study of T-cell reconstitution after alpha-beta-depleted transplantation in children. Library preparation (for TCRbeta) was performed with unique molecular identifiers. TCRdb passed the PCR reads through MiXCR, listing each CDR3 protein once. The sample lists 450,000 to 500,000 distinct CDR3 sequences; around 13% were seen once. The sample here was PBMCs from the stem cell graft donor, taken from the stem cell graft. The receptors come from a human donor who donated a stem cell graft to a child with combined immunodeficiency.

This clonotype has only a few counts. The V and J genes are TRBV2 and TRBJ2-7; D unclear. Per germline, CDR1 SNHLY and CDR2 FYNNEI. The V end lost 7 bases, the J end lost 3 bases, and 10 bases lay between the germline ends. CDR3 length equals 12 residues. The CDR3 spells CASKEQFYEQYF. For the CDR3, the DNA is TGTGCCAGCAAGGAACAGTTCTACGAGCAGTACTTC.

This clonotype has only a few counts. For the CDR3, the DNA is TGCGCCAGCAGCCAAGTCGCCAGGGGATCCACTGAAGCTTTCTTT. Encoded protein: CASSQVARGSTEAFF. This rearrangement joins TRBV4-3 to TRBJ1-1; D possibly corresponds to TRBD1 (6 bases). CDR3 length: 15 amino acids. The germline V gene has CDR1 LGHNA and CDR2 YSLEER. Trimming removed 1 base from V and 4 bases from J, with 13 bases in between.

This clonotype was seen a handful of times. The chain links TRBV20-1 to TRBJ1-2; possible D gene TRBD1, 5 bases. In germline, CDR1 is DFQATT, CDR2 SNEGSKA (reference sequence). CDR3 length: 13 residues. The V end lost 3 bases, the J end lost 4 bases, and 12 bases lay between the germline ends. The CDR3 loop reads CSASREDSYGYTF. DNA of the CDR3: TGCAGTGCTAGCAGGGAAGATAGCTATGGCTACACCTTC.

This clonotype showed up just a few times. This rearrangement joins TRBV27 to TRBJ1-6, with 11 bases lining up with TRBD1. Germline trimming cut 6 bases from V and 9 bases from J; bases unmatched to any gene: 7. This CDR3 has 15 amino acids. Germline CDR1 is MNHEY and CDR2 is SMNVEV (reference sequence). The CDR3 DNA is TGTGCCAGCAGCCGAGGACAGGGGGCTGTTTCACCCCTCCACTTT. Translating it yields CASSRGQGAVSPLHF.

This clonotype was observed many times. This sequence joins TRBV12-3 or TRBV12-4 and TRBJ2-5; the D is unclear. The CDR3 runs to 13 residues. Trimming pared 5 bases from V and 2 bases from J, leaving 9 bases between. The CDR3 reads CASSPRLQETQYF. The CDR3, as DNA: TGTGCCAGCAGTCCTCGACTGCAAGAGACCCAGTACTTC.

The rearrangement uses TRBV5-1 and TRBJ1-1; D unclear. V lost 2 bases to trimming and J lost 5 bases, with 19 bases between them. The CDR3 contains 16 residues. Germline loops: CDR1 SGHRS, CDR2 YFSETQ. CDR3 residues: CASSLGSVLGWTEAFF. The CDR3 DNA sequence: TGCGCCAGCAGCTTAGGATCGGTTCTGGGGTGGACTGAAGCTTTCTTT.

This clonotype occurred a few times. Germline and junction disagree at one end, which may indicate a read error. The chain uses TRBV12-3 or TRBV12-4 and TRBJ2-1; the D call may be TRBD1 or TRBD2 (6 bases each). The CDR3 spans 12 residues. CDR3 sequence: CASSLVGGHMVF. Here the CDR3 DNA reads TGTGCCAGCAGCTTAGTCGGGGGACATATGGTCTTC.

This clonotype was seen repeatedly, ten times or more. The genes are TRBV6-5 and TRBJ2-1; 10 bases fit TRBD2. Germline V gene lookup returns CDR1 MNHEY and CDR2 SVGAGI. J gave up 5 bases and V 3 bases, and 4 bases lay outside the gene matches. This CDR3 contains 15 residues. The CDR3 here is CASSYGLAGDNEQFF. Written as DNA, the CDR3 is TGTGCCAGCAGTTATGGTCTAGCGGGAGACAATGAGCAGTTCTTC.

The rearrangement uses TRBV11-3 and TRBJ1-2; 8 bases line up with TRBD1. Germline CDR1 SGHNT, CDR2 YENEEA. V shed 5 bases, J shed 5 bases, and the junction held 4 bases outside the gene matches. This CDR3 contains 13 residues. The CDR3 loop is CASSGRTGYGYTF. DNA for the CDR3: TGTGCCAGCAGCGGTCGGACAGGGTATGGCTACACCTTC.

This clonotype showed up just a few times. The chain employs TRBV21-1 and TRBJ2-2; the table gives TRBD1 as D, unverified against the DNA. TRBV21-1 counts as a pseudogene. The CDR3 loop spans 15 amino acids. The CDR3 reads CASTPNLSSPGELFF. The CDR3 DNA sequence: TGTGCCAGCACCCCCAACTTGAGTAGCCCCGGGGAGCTGTTTTTT.

Only a few counts were recorded for this clonotype. The chain carries TRBV12-3 or TRBV12-4 and TRBJ2-5; 7 nucleotides match TRBD1. The length of the CDR3 is 14 residues. Trimming removed 5 bases from V and 2 bases from J; junction bases left unmatched: 5. CDR3 sequence reads: CASSTTGVQETQYF. In nucleotides, the CDR3 is TGTGCCAGCAGTACCACAGGGGTACAAGAGACCCAGTACTTC.

The J gene is TRBJ2-5, the V gene TRBV7-9, with 7 bases fitting TRBD2. Germline values: CDR1 SEHNR, CDR2 FQNEAQ (reference sequence). The CDR3 loop spans 14 amino acids. With 8 bases clipped from V and 5 bases from J, the junction kept 11 bases outside the gene matches. DNA for the CDR3: TGTGCCAGCTACGTTCCGGGGGGTCCGGAGACCCAGTACTTC. Translated: CASYVPGGPETQYF.

This chain uses TRBV19 with TRBJ2-3, with a tentative D call TRBD2 (6 bases). The length of the CDR3 is 14 residues. Trimming left V 6 bases short and J 2 bases short, with 12 bases between. CDR1 is LNHDA and CDR2 is SQIVND in the germline V gene (reference sequence). Here the CDR3 reads CASSWDSYTDTQYF. The DNA of the CDR3 is TGTGCCAGTAGCTGGGACTCATACACAGATACGCAGTATTTT.

This clonotype appeared a few times. The rearrangement uses TRBV5-6 and TRBJ2-5, with 8 bases aligning to TRBD2. Germline trimming cut 5 bases from V and 1 base from J; bases unmatched to any gene: 4. The CDR3 runs to 14 residues. The germline V gene encodes CDR1 SGHDT and CDR2 YYEEEE. CDR3 in amino acids: CASRRAGAQETQYF. The CDR3, as DNA: TGTGCCAGCAGAAGAGCGGGGGCCCAAGAGACCCAGTACTTC.

V gene TRBV12-3 or TRBV12-4 combines with J gene TRBJ2-1, with 12 nucleotides matching TRBD1. The CDR3 is 16 residues long. V dropped 6 bases and J dropped 9; count of bases not matched to a gene: 12. The CDR3 loop reads CASRPGQGAPMVEQFF. CDR3 bases: TGTGCCAGCAGGCCGGGACAGGGGGCTCCAATGGTTGAGCAGTTCTTC.

This clonotype came up a few times. This chain connects TRBV7-2 to TRBJ2-2; TRBD1 matches 7 bases. The CDR3 has 14 residues. Germline CDR1 and CDR2: SGHTA and FQGNSA. V gave up 8 bases and J gave up 6 bases; unmatched junction bases: 9. CDR3 loop: CASRNRGNAGELFF. CDR3 bases: TGTGCCAGCCGGAACAGGGGAAACGCCGGGGAGCTGTTTTTT.

In this sample, this clonotype turned up many times. The rearrangement uses TRBV15 and TRBJ2-2, with D unclear. The CDR3 is 16 residues long. CDR1 and CDR2 from the germline V gene are LNHNV and YYDKDF (reference sequence). The ends were cut back, 9 bases at V and 2 bases at J, with 19 bases in the middle. Written as DNA, the CDR3 is TGTGCCACGATCGCGAAAGGATCGTTAAACACCGGGGAGCTGTTTTTT. Its protein product is CATIAKGSLNTGELFF.

This clonotype was detected ten times or more. The V gene is TRBV13, the J gene TRBJ1-2, with 8 bases aligning to TRBD1. J was trimmed by 4 bases and V by 5 bases; bases with no gene match: 9. CDR3 size: 15 residues. Germline loops: CDR1 PRHDT, CDR2 FYEKMQ (reference sequence). Here the CDR3 reads CASSAELTGAYGYTF. The CDR3 nucleotides read TGTGCCAGCAGCGCCGAATTGACAGGGGCCTATGGCTACACCTTC.

This clonotype was counted between two and nine times. The chain joins TRBV12-3 or TRBV12-4 to TRBJ1-3, with D maybe TRBD1 (5 bases). V was cut by 1 base and J by 7 bases, with 11 bases left in between. The CDR3 length is 14 residues. CDR3 loop: CASSLGQRRNTIYF. CDR3 nucleotide sequence: TGTGCCAGCAGTTTAGGACAGCGAAGGAACACCATATATTTT.

This clonotype was counted ten times or more. V gene TRBV7-8 combines with J gene TRBJ1-2, with a tentative D call TRBD1 (5 bases). In germline, CDR1 is SGHVS, CDR2 FQNEAQ. The V gene lost 5 bases and the J gene lost 8 bases, with 15 bases spanning the gap. The CDR3 covers 13 residues. CDR3 sequence reads: CASSLQTDRGYTF. The CDR3 nucleotides are TGTGCCAGCAGCCTCCAGACAGATCGCGGCTACACCTTC.